The 11 T cell receptor beta chains below were found in one sample sequenced in a study of T cell responses to AZD1222 COVID-19 vaccine. Sequencing used immunoSEQ multiplex PCR; TCRdb keeps in-frame clones, though not all of them. The table lists fewer than 110,000 clones, over 80% of them singletons. The sequencing used peripheral blood, collected on day 0 of AZD1222 vaccination. The source is an adult in good health.

This chain connects TRBV13 to TRBJ1-1; D may be TRBD1 (6 bases). This CDR3 contains 11 residues. The ends were cut back, 5 bases at V and 8 bases at J, with 9 bases in the middle. Germline V gives CDR1 PRHDT, CDR2 FYEKMQ (reference sequence). CDR3 sequence reads: CASSLGTEAFF. In DNA form, the CDR3 reads TGTGCCAGCAGCCTTGGGACAGAAGCTTTCTTT.

This clone was counted between two and nine times. The gene calls are TRBV5-1 and TRBJ2-7; D gene unclear. The CDR3 is 15 residues long. Between the trimmed V and J ends, which lost 0 bases and 2 bases, there was a span of 12 bases. Germline V gene lookup returns CDR1 SGHRS and CDR2 YFSETQ. CDR3 sequence (DNA): TGCGCCAGCAGCTTGGGAAGCCTAAGTACCTACGAGCAGTACTTC. It is translated as CASSLGSLSTYEQYF.

This clone occurred once. The rearrangement uses TRBV2 and TRBJ2-7; 9 positions match TRBD2. The germline gives CDR1 SNHLY, CDR2 FYNNEI. Trimming removed 6 bases from V and 7 bases from J; junction bases left unmatched: 7. This CDR3 spans 13 amino acids. Written as DNA, the CDR3 is TGTGCCAGCAGGCGAGCGGGAGGCTGGGAGCAGTACTTC. Amino acid sequence: CASRRAGGWEQYF.

The chain joins TRBV7-9 to TRBJ1-1, with D possibly matching TRBD1 (6 bases). V was clipped by 1 base and J by 0 bases, with 15 bases between them. CDR1 and CDR2 from the germline V gene are SEHNR and FQNEAQ (reference sequence). The length of the CDR3 is 17 residues. This CDR3 is CASSLEGGQGMNTEAFF. CDR3 sequence (DNA): TGTGCCAGCAGCTTAGAGGGCGGGCAGGGGATGAACACTGAAGCTTTCTTT.

The gene calls are TRBV5-8 and TRBJ2-1; D remains unclear. The germline CDR1 and CDR2 sequences are SGHTS and YDEGEE. CDR3 length: 12 amino acids. V was pared by 7 bases and J by 4 bases, with 9 bases between. The CDR3 reads CASSTQYNEQFF. CDR3 DNA sequence: TGTGCCAGCTCGACCCAATACAATGAGCAGTTCTTC.

This clone was observed once. The J gene is TRBJ2-7, the V gene TRBV30, with D possibly being TRBD1 (5 bases). Trimming took 0 bases from V and 2 from J, leaving 8 bases between them. Germline V gives CDR1 GTSNPN, CDR2 SVGIG (reference sequence). This CDR3 spans 13 amino acids. CDR3 coding DNA: TGTGCCTGGAGTGTGGGGCCAACCTACGAGCAGTACTTC. Protein product: CAWSVGPTYEQYF.

This chain joins TRBV27 and TRBJ2-5, with D tentatively TRBD1 or TRBD2 (5 bases each). The V gene's germline CDR1 is MNHEY and CDR2 SMNVEV (reference sequence). The CDR3 length is 14 residues. V shed 4 bases and J shed 6 bases, with 15 bases lying between them. Here the CDR3 reads CASSWDGSLQTQYF. CDR3 DNA sequence: TGTGCCAGCAGTTGGGACGGATCTCTTCAGACCCAGTACTTC.

The rearrangement links TRBV7-2 to TRBJ2-7, with TRBD2 as a possible D gene (5 bases). The V and J ends lost 3 bases and 5 bases respectively, with 11 bases between them. The CDR3 contains 13 residues. Germline V lookup: CDR1 SGHTA, CDR2 FQGNSA. Here the CDR3 DNA reads TGTGCCAGCAGCTTCGAGCGGCCCCACGAGCAGTACTTC. The encoded protein is CASSFERPHEQYF.

Note on this clone: Other DNA sequences within the sample encode an identical CDR3. The rearrangement joins TRBV7-2 to TRBJ2-5; 9 bases line up with TRBD2. The junction had 4 bases not matched to a gene; V was cut back by 3 bases and J by 2 bases. The CDR3 is made up of 15 amino acids. The germline V gene encodes CDR1 SGHTA and CDR2 FQGNSA. CDR3 in DNA: TGTGCCAGCAGCTTTCAGACTAGCGGACAAGAGACCCAGTACTTC. Its translation: CASSFQTSGQETQYF.

The chain is built from TRBV11-2 and TRBJ2-7; perhaps TRBD1 as D (5 bases). The germline V and J ends were trimmed by 2 bases and 2 bases, with 10 bases remaining between them. The CDR3 spans 14 residues. In germline, CDR1 is SGHAT, CDR2 FQNNGV. CDR3 coding DNA: TGTGCCAGCAGCTTACGGGCAGGGCCCTACGAGCAGTACTTC. Protein sequence: CASSLRAGPYEQYF.

The chain combines TRBV20-1 with TRBJ2-3; no clear D. The CDR3 has 11 residues. V was shortened by 0 bases and J by 7 bases, with 5 bases between the two germline ends. Germline CDR1 DFQATT, CDR2 SNEGSKA (reference sequence). The CDR3 spells CSARDANTQYF. CDR3 coding DNA: TGCAGTGCTAGAGATGCAAATACGCAGTATTTT.